This entry lists 17 T cell receptor beta chains sequenced from one sample in a study of OX40 agonist ivuxolimab in advanced cancers. Data came from immunoSEQ multiplex PCR; TCRdb stores just in-frame clones and leaves some out. The table includes 60,000 to 70,000 clones, 75% to 95% detected once. Specimen: CD4+ or CD8+ T cells sorted from blood, collected in a trial of the OX40 agonist ivuxolimab. The receptors originated from an adult with an advanced solid tumor such as melanoma, head and neck, liver or kidney cancer.

The genes are TRBV7-6 and TRBJ1-1; TRBD1 matches at 7 bases. V dropped 5 bases and J dropped 3; count of bases not matched to a gene: 12. Germline CDR1 SGHVS, CDR2 FNYEAQ. The CDR3 loop spans 16 amino acids. Here the CDR3 DNA reads TGTGCCAGCAGCAAAAACAGGGGCCGGGTTGACACTGAAGCTTTCTTT. As protein: CASSKNRGRVDTEAFF. Full variable domain (rest looked up from reference TRBV7-6 and TRBJ1-1): GAGVSQSPRYKVTKRGQDVALRCDPISGHVSLYWYRQALGQGPEFLTYFNYEAQQDKSGLPNDRFSAERPEGSISTLTIQRTEQRDSAMYRCASSKNRGRVDTEAFFGQGTRLTVV.

The chain couples TRBV4-1 to TRBJ2-5; TRBD1 matches 7 bases. There are 13 residues in the CDR3. Losses at the gene ends were 4 bases for V and 2 bases for J; bases not matched to a gene: 1. Germline CDR1 MGHRA, CDR2 YSYEKL. The CDR3: CASSPQGQETQYF. Written as DNA, the CDR3 is TGCGCCAGCAGCCCACAGGGGCAAGAGACCCAGTACTTC.

The chain employs TRBV4-2 and TRBJ2-2; D is unclear. This CDR3 is built from 13 residues. CDR1 is LGHNA and CDR2 is YNFKEQ in the germline V gene. V was trimmed by 3 bases and J by 4 bases, leaving 6 bases between them. CDR3 protein: CASSQLSTGELFF. The CDR3 bases are TGTGCCAGCAGCCAGTTAAGCACCGGGGAGCTGTTTTTT.

The gene calls are TRBV27 and TRBJ2-2; 9 bases agree with TRBD1. The germline CDR1 and CDR2 sequences are MNHEY and SMNVEV (reference sequence). Losses at the gene ends were 4 bases for V and 4 bases for J; bases not matched to a gene: 1. This CDR3 is built from 14 residues. This CDR3 reads CASSWDRATGELFF. CDR3 sequence (DNA): TGTGCCAGCAGTTGGGACAGGGCCACCGGGGAGCTGTTTTTT.

This chain joins TRBV6-1 and TRBJ2-1; TRBD1 or TRBD2 may be the D gene (5 bases each). Germline V gives CDR1 MNHNS, CDR2 SASEGT. The CDR3 spans 16 residues. The V end lost 1 base, the J end lost 0 bases, and 10 bases lay between the germline ends. The CDR3 loop reads CASSEEAGGSYNEQFF. As DNA, the CDR3 is TGTGCCAGCAGTGAAGAAGCTGGGGGCTCCTACAATGAGCAGTTCTTC.

Written as DNA, the CDR3 is TGCAGTGCTGGGACAGGCTACGAGCAGTACTTC. It yields the protein CSAGTGYEQYF. The rearrangement uses TRBV20-1 and TRBJ2-7; 8 positions match TRBD1. Unmatched junction bases numbered 0, after V lost 5 bases and J lost 3 bases. Germline CDR1 DFQATT, CDR2 SNEGSKA (reference sequence). The CDR3 contains 11 residues.

A few counts support this clone. The chain is built from TRBV11-2 and TRBJ1-2; D possibly corresponds to TRBD1 (6 bases). Trimming shortened V by 0 bases and J by 8 bases, and 13 bases separated the two germline ends. CDR3 length: 14 residues. The germline CDR1 and CDR2 sequences are SGHAT and FQNNGV. The CDR3 spells CASSLDLRGWGYTF. In DNA form, the CDR3 reads TGTGCCAGCAGCTTAGATCTCAGGGGTTGGGGCTACACCTTC.

This clone appeared once. The chain joins TRBV27 to TRBJ2-1; D is possibly TRBD1 or TRBD2 (5 bases each). Germline CDR1 is MNHEY and CDR2 is SMNVEV (reference sequence). CDR3 size: 15 residues. V shed 8 bases and J shed 4 bases, with 18 bases lying between them. CDR3 DNA: TGTGCCAGCCGGTCGGGACCGACTAAATACAATGAGCAGTTCTTC. This codes for CASRSGPTKYNEQFF.

The J gene is TRBJ2-1, the V gene TRBV5-1; no clear D. The V end was cut by 5 bases, the J end by 10 bases, with 10 bases between. CDR1 is SGHRS and CDR2 is YFSETQ in the germline V gene. The CDR3 has 11 amino acids. CDR3 DNA: TGCGCCAGCAGGGCCAGTCGGGAGCAGTTCTTC. Its translation: CASRASREQFF.

The rearrangement uses TRBV15 and TRBJ2-1; possible D gene TRBD2, 5 bases. Trimming took 0 bases from V and 2 from J, leaving 14 bases between them. The germline gives CDR1 LNHNV, CDR2 YYDKDF (reference sequence). The CDR3 totals 17 residues. CDR3 amino acids: CATSREKAGFTYNEQFF. Here the CDR3 DNA reads TGTGCCACCAGCAGAGAAAAGGCGGGTTTCACCTACAATGAGCAGTTCTTC.

The V gene is TRBV4-2, the J gene TRBJ1-4, with TRBD1 identical over 8 bases. This CDR3 contains 15 residues. Trimming took 4 bases from V and 8 from J; bases not matched to a gene: 9. CDR1 LGHNA and CDR2 YNFKEQ come from the germline V gene. CDR3 nucleotide sequence: TGTGCCAGCAGCCCTCTCACAGGGGGACGGGAAAAACTGTTTTTT. Amino acids: CASSPLTGGREKLFF.

The chain uses TRBV11-2 and TRBJ2-7, with D maybe TRBD1 (6 bases). Trimming cost V 1 base and J 3 bases, with 10 bases left between them. The CDR3 extends over 14 amino acids. CDR1 and CDR2 (germline): SGHAT, FQNNGV. CDR3 coding DNA: TGTGCCAGCAGCTTAGCTCAGGGGCTCTACGAGCAGTACTTC. This gives the protein CASSLAQGLYEQYF.

In its sample, this clone was seen once. The V call is TRBV11-2, the J call TRBJ2-1, with a possible D match to TRBD2 (6 bases). CDR3 length equals 19 residues. V gave up 4 bases and J gave up 7 bases, with 29 bases separating them. The germline V gene encodes CDR1 SGHAT and CDR2 FQNNGV. The DNA of the CDR3 is TGTGCCAGCAGCTCCACCCCCCCCTGGGCTAGCGCAGAGCTAAATGAGCAGTTCTTC. Its protein is CASSSTPPWASAELNEQFF.

The chain joins TRBV2 to TRBJ2-7; 9 bases are a match to TRBD2. Germline V gene lookup returns CDR1 SNHLY and CDR2 FYNNEI. The V and J ends lost 1 base and 0 bases, in that order; junction bases with no gene match: 7. This CDR3 is built from 17 residues. The CDR3 loop is CASSEGPLAGSSYEQYF. The CDR3 DNA reads as TGTGCCAGCAGTGAAGGGCCTCTAGCGGGGAGCTCCTACGAGCAGTACTTC.

The rearrangement uses TRBV9 and TRBJ2-7; no firm D call. From germline, CDR1 is SGDLS and CDR2 YYNGEE. The CDR3 has 14 residues. V lost 0 bases and J 4 bases, leaving 11 bases between the germline ends. CDR3 nucleotides: TGTGCCAGCAGCGTAGATGGGGAAACTTACGAGCAGTACTTC. This codes for CASSVDGETYEQYF.

This sequence joins TRBV27 and TRBJ2-1; no definite D call. The V and J ends lost 1 base and 9 bases respectively, with 7 bases between them. Per germline, CDR1 MNHEY and CDR2 SMNVEV (reference sequence). The CDR3 consists of 12 residues. The CDR3 DNA follows: TGTGCCAGCAGTTTATGGGGTGGTGAGCAGTTCTTC. This codes for CASSLWGGEQFF.

The chain employs TRBV27 and TRBJ1-2; the D is unclear. The V gene's germline CDR1 is MNHEY and CDR2 SMNVEV (reference sequence). This CDR3 is built from 13 residues. Trimming removed 4 bases at V and 3 bases at J, with 9 bases between. The CDR3 nucleotides are TGTGCCAGCAGTTACAGCAACGACTATGGCTACACCTTC. Protein: CASSYSNDYGYTF.